In this sample, the clone carrying this TCR beta chain turned up many times. These data belong to a study of T cells in Graves' hyperthyroidism and ophthalmopathy. Study-level background: Peripheral blood samples were taken at initial diagnosis, prior to any treatment.

Using RNA transcripts as the source, TCR beta CDR3 regions were amplified. When the TCR CDR3 underwent first-round RT-PCR, the HTBI primer set was used. Each CDR3 protein gets one entry after TCRdb re-called the multiplex PCR reads with MiXCR. The sample consists of under 350,000 distinct CDR3 sequences, about 18% of them appearing once. Trimming pared 2 bases from V and 4 bases from J, leaving 9 bases between. The CDR3 totals 14 residues. CDR1 is SGHTA and CDR2 is FQGNSA in the germline V gene. Diagnoses used clinical symptoms, serum thyroxine and TRAb, thyroid ultrasound and orbital computed tomography.

This chain uses TRBV7-2 with TRBJ1-5; D gene ambiguous. The receptor's source is a woman aged 55-75 years with Graves' ophthalmopathy. Sequenced: blood. The CDR3 DNA reads TGTGCCAGCAGCTTACCGGGAGGGAATCAGCCCCAGCATTTT. It yields the protein CASSLPGGNQPQHF.